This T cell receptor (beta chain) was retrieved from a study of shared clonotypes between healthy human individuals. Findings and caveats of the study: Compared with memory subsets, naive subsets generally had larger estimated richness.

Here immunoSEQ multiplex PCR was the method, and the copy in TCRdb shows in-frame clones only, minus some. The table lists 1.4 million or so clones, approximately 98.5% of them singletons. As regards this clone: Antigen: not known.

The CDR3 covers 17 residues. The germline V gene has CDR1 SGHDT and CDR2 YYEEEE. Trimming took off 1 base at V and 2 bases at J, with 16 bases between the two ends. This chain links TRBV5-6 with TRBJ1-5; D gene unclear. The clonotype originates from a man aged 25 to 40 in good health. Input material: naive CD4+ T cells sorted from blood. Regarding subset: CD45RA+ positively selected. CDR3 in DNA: TGTGCCAGCAGCTTGTGGCTGACGGCTTCTCGCAATCAGCCCCAGCATTTT. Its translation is CASSLWLTASRNQPQHF.